The next 32 T cell receptor beta chains were all read from a single sample in a study of beta chain features in type 1 diabetes (dated by TCRdb to the late 2010s). The method was the immunoSEQ multiplex PCR assay. All of the isolated RNA was reverse transcribed with the High Capacity cDNA Reverse Transcription Kit, so expressed TCRB transcripts were sequenced. The source is immuneACCESS, and TCRdb retained only in-frame sequences with V and J called. Part of the clones is not carried over; for the studies checked, unresolved V genes explain less than half of this, and the remainder is unexplained. Counted in this sample were hundreds of thousands of clones; about 10% of them appeared once. 0.03% to 0.04% of the sample goes to the ten largest clones. The sequenced sample consisted of naive CD4+ T cells from blood. The sample's cell subset or site label is to be understood as: true naive CD4+ T cells. Receptors originate from a woman under 30 in good health.

This chain's CDR3 is CASSLAGAVGGGQEETQYF. The CDR3 DNA reads as TGTGCCAGCAGCTTGGCCGGGGCAGTGGGCGGGGGACAAGAGGAGACCCAGTACTTC. The chain couples TRBV5-6 to TRBJ2-5, with D possibly matching TRBD2 (7 bases). The germline V gene encodes CDR1 SGHDT and CDR2 YYEEEE. This CDR3 is 19 amino acids long. Trimming took off 0 bases at V and 5 bases at J, with 26 bases between the two ends.

The chain carries TRBV2 and TRBJ2-7, with 9 bases matching TRBD2. Germline V lookup: CDR1 SNHLY, CDR2 FYNNEI. V lost 7 bases to trimming and J lost 5 bases; unmatched junction nucleotides: 3. There are 12 residues in the CDR3. CDR3: CASTRTSDEQYF. In nucleotides, the CDR3 is TGTGCCAGCACCCGGACTAGCGACGAGCAGTACTTC.

This clone was counted a few times. The V and J genes are TRBV18 and TRBJ2-7, with D maybe TRBD2 (5 bases). CDR3 length: 15 residues. The V end lost 4 bases, the J end lost 2 bases, and 15 bases lay between the germline ends. The germline V gene encodes CDR1 KGHSH and CDR2 LQKENI. For the CDR3, the DNA is TGTGCCAGCTCACAGGGAGTGGACGGAGCCTACGAGCAGTACTTC. Residues: CASSQGVDGAYEQYF. Full variable domain (remainder filled in from reference TRBV18 and TRBJ2-7): NAGVMQNPRHLVRRRGQEARLRCSPMKGHSHVYWYRQLPEEGLKFMVYLQKENIIDESGMPKERFSAEFPKEGPSILRIQQVVRGDSAAYFCASSQGVDGAYEQYFGPGTRLTVT.

The gene calls are TRBV5-1 and TRBJ1-5, with D perhaps matching TRBD1 (6 bases). Looked up from germline, CDR1 is SGHRS and CDR2 is YFSETQ. This CDR3 contains 14 residues. Trimming stripped 3 bases from V and 7 bases from J, with 14 bases between. The CDR3 region has the DNA TGCGCCAGCAGCTGGACGACAGGTCTCCAGCCCCAGCATTTT. The encoded protein is CASSWTTGLQPQHF.

This clone was picked up a small number of times. The gene calls are TRBV5-4 and TRBJ1-1; D gene unclear. This CDR3 has 13 amino acids. Germline CDR1 SGHNT, CDR2 YYREEE (reference sequence). V gave up 4 bases and J gave up 4 bases, with 11 bases separating them. CDR3 nucleotides: TGTGCCAGCAGCCCTTGGGCAGCCACTGAAGCTTTCTTT. Encoded protein: CASSPWAATEAFF.

The chain carries TRBV7-9 and TRBJ1-2; D is uncertain. The CDR3 runs to 11 residues. Germline V gene sequence: CDR1 SEHNR, CDR2 FQNEAQ (reference sequence). The V end was cut by 5 bases, the J end by 8 bases, with 9 bases between. The CDR3 here is CASSATLGYTF. As DNA, the CDR3 is TGTGCCAGCAGCGCTACCCTGGGCTACACCTTC.

The chain uses TRBV12-5 and TRBJ2-1; 9 bases align to TRBD1. V lost 0 bases to trimming and J lost 6 bases; unmatched junction nucleotides: 6. The germline V gene encodes CDR1 LGHNT and CDR2 FRNRAP. This CDR3 region has 16 residues. The CDR3 DNA follows: TGTGCTAGTGGTTTGGTACTGGGACAGGGAATCAATGAGCAGTTCTTC. Translation gives CASGLVLGQGINEQFF.

V gene TRBV19 combines with J gene TRBJ1-2; 7 bases match TRBD1. The germline gives CDR1 LNHDA, CDR2 SQIVND (reference sequence). The V and J ends lost 5 bases and 4 bases, in that order; junction bases with no gene match: 13. This CDR3 has 16 amino acids. The CDR3 loop reads CASSGGQRPSSYGYTF. The DNA for the CDR3 is TGTGCCAGTAGTGGGGGACAGCGGCCGTCTTCCTATGGCTACACCTTC.

The V call is TRBV7-2, the J call TRBJ2-3; 9 positions match TRBD2. Germline V CDR1 and CDR2: SGHTA, FQGNSA. This CDR3 is 15 amino acids long. V shed 3 bases, J shed 2 bases, and the junction held 3 bases outside the gene matches. The CDR3 region has the DNA TGTGCCAGCAGCTTCCTAGCGGGGTACACAGATACGCAGTATTTT. Protein: CASSFLAGYTDTQYF.

This clone was recorded a few times. The V gene is TRBV28, the J gene TRBJ1-1, with D uncertain. Trimming cost V 0 bases and J 1 base, with 12 bases left between them. The CDR3 length is 16 residues. Germline V gives CDR1 MDHEN, CDR2 SYDVKM. CDR3 sequence (DNA): TGTGCCAGCAGTTTATGGATGGGAGATACGAACACTGAAGCTTTCTTT. It is translated as CASSLWMGDTNTEAFF.

The J gene is TRBJ1-4, the V gene TRBV7-2; 9 nucleotides agree with TRBD1. CDR1 is SGHTA, CDR2 FQGNSA, per germline. The CDR3 runs 13 residues. V gave up 6 bases and J gave up 5 bases; unmatched junction bases: 1. The CDR3 DNA is TGTGCCAGCAGAGGACAGGGGAATGAAAAACTGTTTTTT. This encodes CASRGQGNEKLFF. Supplemented by reference TRBV7-2 and TRBJ1-4, the full variable domain reads GAGVSQSPSNKVTEKGKDVELRCDPISGHTALYWYRQSLGQGLEFLIYFQGNSAPDKSGLPSDRFSAERTGGSVSTLTIQRTQQEDSAVYLCASRGQGNEKLFFGSGTQLSVL.

There are a few counts of this clone. The V gene is TRBV5-4, the J gene TRBJ2-3, with D uncertain. The V gene lost 0 bases and the J gene lost 4 bases, with 9 bases spanning the gap. The germline CDR1 and CDR2 sequences are SGHNT and YYREEE (reference sequence). The CDR3 covers 14 residues. CDR3 protein: CASSLGSPSDTQYF. CDR3 sequence (DNA): TGTGCCAGCAGCTTGGGCAGTCCTTCAGATACGCAGTATTTT.

This clone has just a few counts. V gene TRBV10-3 combines with J gene TRBJ1-1; D ambiguous. Germline V gives CDR1 ENHRY, CDR2 SYGVKD. CDR3 length: 14 amino acids. The ends were cut back, 2 bases at V and 1 base at J, with 8 bases in the middle. The CDR3 region is CAISETSGNTEAFF. Written as DNA, the CDR3 is TGTGCCATCAGTGAGACCAGCGGGAACACTGAAGCTTTCTTT.

This sequence joins TRBV5-6 and TRBJ2-3, with 7 bases lining up with TRBD2. Germline CDR1 is SGHDT and CDR2 is YYEEEE. J was trimmed by 0 bases and V by 1 base; bases with no gene match: 14. The CDR3 contains 19 residues. The chain's CDR3 is CASSLLASGDGTSTDTQYF. CDR3 bases: TGTGCCAGCAGCTTGTTGGCAAGCGGGGACGGAACTAGCACAGATACGCAGTATTTT. Using reference TRBV5-6 and TRBJ2-3 for the parts outside the CDR3, the full variable domain is DAGVTQSPTHLIKTRGQQVTLRCSPKSGHDTVSWYQQALGQGPQFIFQYYEEEERQRGNFPDRFSGHQFPNYSSELNVNALLLGDSALYLCASSLLASGDGTSTDTQYFGPGTRLTVL.

This rearrangement joins TRBV7-2 to TRBJ1-1; a possible D gene is TRBD1 (5 bases). Per the germline V gene, CDR1 is SGHTA and CDR2 is FQGNSA. This CDR3 is built from 16 residues. Trimming took off 1 base at V and 0 bases at J, with 12 bases between the two ends. CDR3 amino acids: CASSLGGGTLNTEAFF. The CDR3 bases are TGTGCCAGCAGCTTAGGGGGCGGAACACTGAACACTGAAGCTTTCTTT.

The rearrangement uses TRBV4-1 and TRBJ1-2; D not certain. Germline loops: CDR1 MGHRA, CDR2 YSYEKL. CDR3 size: 15 residues. The V end was cut by 3 bases, the J end by 2 bases, with 13 bases between. CDR3 sequence: CASSQRDMGNYGYTF. The CDR3, as DNA: TGCGCCAGCAGCCAGCGGGATATGGGAAACTATGGCTACACCTTC.

V gene TRBV7-9 combines with J gene TRBJ1-4; D uncertain. Looked up from germline, CDR1 is SEHNR and CDR2 is FQNEAQ (reference sequence). The CDR3 runs 12 residues. V was shortened by 1 base and J by 14 bases, with 11 bases between the two germline ends. CDR3 in amino acids: CASSLDSGRLFF. CDR3 nucleotide sequence: TGTGCCAGCAGCTTAGACTCAGGTCGGCTGTTTTTT. Combining the CDR3 with reference TRBV7-9 and TRBJ1-4 gives the whole variable domain DTGVSQNPRHKITKRGQNVTFRCDPISEHNRLYWYRQTLGQGPEFLTYFQNEAQLEKSRLLSDRFSAERPKGSFSTLEIQRTEQGDSAMYLCASSLDSGRLFFGSGTQLSVL.

The CDR3 reads CASSPPEAPGANVLTF. In nucleotides, the CDR3 is TGTGCCAGCTCACCACCGGAGGCCCCTGGGGCCAACGTCCTGACTTTC. V and J are TRBV18 and TRBJ2-6, with D possibly TRBD2 on 5 matching bases. The germline V gene encodes CDR1 KGHSH and CDR2 LQKENI. The CDR3 totals 16 residues. V was pared by 0 bases and J by 2 bases, with 8 bases between.

The V and J genes are TRBV5-4 and TRBJ2-1, with 13 positions matching TRBD2. CDR3 length equals 16 residues. The V gene's germline CDR1 is SGHNT and CDR2 YYREEE (reference sequence). J lost 5 bases, V lost 4 bases, and 6 bases had no gene match. The CDR3 is CASSRGGLAGNNEQFF. In nucleotides, the CDR3 is TGTGCCAGCAGCAGGGGGGGACTAGCGGGAAACAATGAGCAGTTCTTC.

About this clone itself: This same CDR3 is encoded by further DNA sequences in the sample. The CDR3 DNA reads TGTGCCAGTAGTATAGGGGGCCAGCCCCAGCATTTT. Its protein product is CASSIGGQPQHF. The J gene is TRBJ1-5, the V gene TRBV19; tentatively, D is TRBD1 (5 bases). Germline assignment: CDR1 LNHDA and CDR2 SQIVND (reference sequence). Trimming removed 1 base at V and 7 bases at J, with 5 bases between. The CDR3 extends over 12 amino acids. The variable domain in full, with the rest retrieved from reference TRBV19 and TRBJ1-5, is DGGITQSPKYLFRKEGQNVTLSCEQNLNHDAMYWYRQDPGQGLRLIYYSQIVNDFQKGDIAEGYSVSREKKESFPLTVTSAQKNPTAFYLCASSIGGQPQHFGDGTRLSIL.

The chain couples TRBV5-4 to TRBJ2-5; a possible D gene is TRBD2 (6 bases). Looked up from germline, CDR1 is SGHNT and CDR2 is YYREEE (reference sequence). The CDR3 totals 15 residues. The V and J ends lost 3 bases and 2 bases respectively, with 14 bases between them. CDR3 nucleotide sequence: TGTGCCAGCAGCTCAGGACCGGAGGGACAAGAGACCCAGTACTTC. Translated, it gives CASSSGPEGQETQYF.

This clone was found a few times. This chain connects TRBV4-2 to TRBJ2-7; possibly TRBD2 for D (6 bases). The CDR3 consists of 14 residues. The V gene's germline CDR1 is LGHNA and CDR2 YNFKEQ. Trimming shortened V by 4 bases and J by 5 bases, and 15 bases separated the two germline ends. For the CDR3, the DNA is TGTGCCAGCAGCCTCACCCCGGGGGTCAACGAGCAGTACTTC. It is translated as CASSLTPGVNEQYF.

This clone has a handful of counts. This chain joins TRBV6-1 and TRBJ2-7; 12 bases map to TRBD1. Trimming cost V 2 bases and J 7 bases; bases outside gene matches: 6. Looked up from germline, CDR1 is MNHNS and CDR2 is SASEGT. The CDR3 has 15 amino acids. This CDR3 is CASSERDRGLREQYF. CDR3 bases: TGTGCCAGCAGTGAAAGGGACAGGGGGCTGAGGGAGCAGTACTTC.

The V and J genes are TRBV5-1 and TRBJ2-5; 8 bases align to TRBD1. This CDR3 contains 17 residues. Germline assignment: CDR1 SGHRS and CDR2 YFSETQ. V lost 2 bases to trimming and J lost 2 bases; unmatched junction nucleotides: 11. CDR3 in amino acids: CASSLPEDRGRQETQYF. As DNA, the CDR3 is TGCGCCAGCAGCTTACCTGAAGACAGGGGAAGACAAGAGACCCAGTACTTC.

A few counts support this clone. The rearrangement joins TRBV15 to TRBJ2-1; the D gene is possibly TRBD2 (5 bases). This CDR3 is 15 amino acids long. The V and J ends lost 3 bases and 0 bases respectively, with 9 bases between them. Germline CDR1 is LNHNV and CDR2 is YYDKDF (reference sequence). The CDR3 DNA is TGTGCCACCAGCAGCGGGGAAATCTCCTACAATGAGCAGTTCTTC. Translating it yields CATSSGEISYNEQFF.

CDR3 bases: TGTGCCAGCAGTGATGGTAGGGGCTTGGAAAAACTGTTTTTT. Translation gives CASSDGRGLEKLFF. The genes are TRBV6-6 and TRBJ1-4; maybe TRBD1 (5 bases). The V end lost 5 bases, the J end lost 8 bases, and 15 bases lay between the germline ends. Germline V lookup: CDR1 MNHNY, CDR2 SVGAGI (reference sequence). This CDR3 is 14 amino acids long.

This clone was counted at least ten times. The chain is built from TRBV28 and TRBJ1-4; TRBD1 might be the D (5 bases). The CDR3 runs 12 residues. V lost 3 bases, J lost 6 bases, and 5 bases lay in between. Per germline, CDR1 MDHEN and CDR2 SYDVKM. In DNA form, the CDR3 reads TGTGCCAGCAGTTTGACAGATGAAAAACTGTTTTTT. Its protein product is CASSLTDEKLFF.

This clone occurred a few times. The chain carries TRBV4-2 and TRBJ2-2, with TRBD2 matching over 8 bases. Germline V gene lookup returns CDR1 LGHNA and CDR2 YNFKEQ. J was trimmed by 7 bases and V by 0 bases; bases with no gene match: 4. The CDR3 spans 15 residues. CDR3 loop: CASSQESGSGGELFF. CDR3 nucleotide sequence: TGTGCCAGCAGCCAAGAAAGCGGGAGCGGCGGGGAGCTGTTTTTT.

This clone was found a few times. V gene TRBV27 combines with J gene TRBJ1-4, with 9 bases aligning to TRBD1. The CDR3 runs to 18 residues. V lost 4 bases to trimming and J lost 0 bases; unmatched junction nucleotides: 9. Per the germline V gene, CDR1 is MNHEY and CDR2 is SMNVEV (reference sequence). CDR3 in amino acids: CASSSPTGGTATNEKLFF. Here the CDR3 DNA reads TGTGCCAGCAGTTCCCCGACAGGGGGGACTGCAACTAATGAAAAACTGTTTTTT.

This clone was counted between two and nine times. V is TRBV6-5 and J is TRBJ2-7; tentative D call: TRBD2 (5 bases). The CDR3 length is 12 residues. V was clipped by 1 base and J by 9 bases, with 10 bases between them. CDR1 MNHEY and CDR2 SVGAGI come from the germline V gene. Written as DNA, the CDR3 is TGTGCCAGCAGTTACTTGGCGGGCGGGCAGTACTTC. Translating it yields CASSYLAGGQYF.

The J gene is TRBJ1-1, the V gene TRBV2; 9 nucleotides match TRBD1. Germline V gives CDR1 SNHLY, CDR2 FYNNEI. The CDR3 covers 13 residues. V shed 4 bases, J shed 6 bases, and the junction held 3 bases outside the gene matches. CDR3 loop: CASSGTGVSEAFF. For the CDR3, the DNA is TGTGCCAGCAGTGGGACAGGGGTCTCTGAAGCTTTCTTT.

This rearrangement joins TRBV5-6 to TRBJ1-6; tentative D call: TRBD1 (6 bases). The CDR3 has 15 amino acids. CDR1 SGHDT and CDR2 YYEEEE come from the germline V gene. V was shortened by 1 base and J by 9 bases, with 14 bases between the two germline ends. The CDR3 sequence: CASSLFRGYGSPLHF. CDR3 bases: TGTGCCAGCAGCTTGTTCAGGGGCTACGGTTCACCCCTCCACTTT.